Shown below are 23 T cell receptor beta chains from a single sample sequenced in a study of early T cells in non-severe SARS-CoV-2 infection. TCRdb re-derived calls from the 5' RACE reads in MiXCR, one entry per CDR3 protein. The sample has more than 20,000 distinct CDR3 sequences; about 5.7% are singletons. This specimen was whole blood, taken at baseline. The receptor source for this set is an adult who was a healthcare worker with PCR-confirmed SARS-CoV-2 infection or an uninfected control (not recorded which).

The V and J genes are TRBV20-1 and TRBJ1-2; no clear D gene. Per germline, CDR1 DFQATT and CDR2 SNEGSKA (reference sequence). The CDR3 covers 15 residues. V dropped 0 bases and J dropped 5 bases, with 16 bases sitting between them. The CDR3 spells CSARDSPPTSYGYTF. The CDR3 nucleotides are TGCAGTGCTAGAGATTCCCCTCCGACCTCTTATGGCTACACCTTC.

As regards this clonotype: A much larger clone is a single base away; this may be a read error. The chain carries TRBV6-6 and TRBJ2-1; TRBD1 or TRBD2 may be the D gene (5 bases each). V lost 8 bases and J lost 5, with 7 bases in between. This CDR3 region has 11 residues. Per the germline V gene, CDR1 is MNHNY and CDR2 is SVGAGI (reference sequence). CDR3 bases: TGTGCCAGCGGGACCCACAATGAGCAGTTCTTC. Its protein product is CASGTHNEQFF.

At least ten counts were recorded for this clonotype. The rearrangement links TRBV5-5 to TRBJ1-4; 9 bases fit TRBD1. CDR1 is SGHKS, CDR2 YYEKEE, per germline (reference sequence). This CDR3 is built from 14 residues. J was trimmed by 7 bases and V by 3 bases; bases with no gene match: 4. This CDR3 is CASSSGQGSEKLFF. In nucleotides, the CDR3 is TGTGCCAGCAGCTCCGGACAGGGGAGTGAAAAACTGTTTTTT.

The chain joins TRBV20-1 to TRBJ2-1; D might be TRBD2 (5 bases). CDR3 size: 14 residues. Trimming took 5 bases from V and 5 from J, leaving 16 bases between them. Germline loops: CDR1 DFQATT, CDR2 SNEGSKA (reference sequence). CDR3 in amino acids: CSAPPALGNNEQFF. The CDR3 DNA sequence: TGCAGTGCTCCCCCGGCTCTCGGGAACAATGAGCAGTTCTTC.

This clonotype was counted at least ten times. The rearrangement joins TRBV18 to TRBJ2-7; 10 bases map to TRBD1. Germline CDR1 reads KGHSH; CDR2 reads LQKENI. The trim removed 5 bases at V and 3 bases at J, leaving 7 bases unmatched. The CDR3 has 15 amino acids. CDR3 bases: TGTGCCAGCTCATCCCAGGGGGACAGGGGCTACGAGCAGTACTTC. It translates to CASSSQGDRGYEQYF.

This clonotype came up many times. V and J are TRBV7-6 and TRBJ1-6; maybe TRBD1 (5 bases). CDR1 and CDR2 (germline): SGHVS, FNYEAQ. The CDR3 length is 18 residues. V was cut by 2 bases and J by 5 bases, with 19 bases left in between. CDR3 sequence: CASSLILRGPVDNSPLHF. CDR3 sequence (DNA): TGTGCCAGCAGCTTAATTCTCCGGGGCCCAGTAGATAATTCACCCCTCCACTTT.

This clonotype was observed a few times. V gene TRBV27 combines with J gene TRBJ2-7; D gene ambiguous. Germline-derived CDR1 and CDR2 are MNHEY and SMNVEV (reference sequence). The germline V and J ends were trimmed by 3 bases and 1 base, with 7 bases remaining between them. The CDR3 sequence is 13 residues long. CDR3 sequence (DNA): TGTGCCAGCAGTTTTCCGGGTTCCTACGAGCAGTACTTC. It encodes CASSFPGSYEQYF.

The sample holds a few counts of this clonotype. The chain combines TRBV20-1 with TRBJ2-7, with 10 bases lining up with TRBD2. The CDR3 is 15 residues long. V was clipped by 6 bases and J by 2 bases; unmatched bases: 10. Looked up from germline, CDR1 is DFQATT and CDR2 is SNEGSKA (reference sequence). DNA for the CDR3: TGCAGTGCCGAGGACCCTAGCGGGGGACCCTACGAGCAGTACTTC. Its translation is CSAEDPSGGPYEQYF.

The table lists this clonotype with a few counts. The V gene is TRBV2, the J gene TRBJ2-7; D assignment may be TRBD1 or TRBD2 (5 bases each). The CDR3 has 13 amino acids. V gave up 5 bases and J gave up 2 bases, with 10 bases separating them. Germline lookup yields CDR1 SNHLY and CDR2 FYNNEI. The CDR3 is CASSPPGPYEQYF. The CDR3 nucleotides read TGTGCCAGCAGTCCCCCGGGGCCCTACGAGCAGTACTTC.

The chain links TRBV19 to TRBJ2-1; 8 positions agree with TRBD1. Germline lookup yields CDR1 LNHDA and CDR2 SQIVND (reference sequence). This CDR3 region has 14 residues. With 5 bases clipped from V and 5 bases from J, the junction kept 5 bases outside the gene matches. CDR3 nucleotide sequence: TGTGCCAGTAGTCCCGGGACAGGTAACAATGAGCAGTTCTTC. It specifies CASSPGTGNNEQFF.

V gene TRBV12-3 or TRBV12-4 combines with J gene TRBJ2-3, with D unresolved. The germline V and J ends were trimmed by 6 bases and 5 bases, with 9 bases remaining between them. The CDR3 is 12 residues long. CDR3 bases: TGTGCCAGCAGCAAAACCCGAGATACGCAGTATTTT. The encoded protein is CASSKTRDTQYF.

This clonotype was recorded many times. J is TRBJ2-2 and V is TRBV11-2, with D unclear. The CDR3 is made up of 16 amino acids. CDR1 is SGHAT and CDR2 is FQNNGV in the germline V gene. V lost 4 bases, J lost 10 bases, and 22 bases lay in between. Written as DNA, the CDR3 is TGTGCCAGCAGCTCCCACTTGGGGAAGACATGGGTGGAGCTGTTTTTT. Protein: CASSSHLGKTWVELFF.

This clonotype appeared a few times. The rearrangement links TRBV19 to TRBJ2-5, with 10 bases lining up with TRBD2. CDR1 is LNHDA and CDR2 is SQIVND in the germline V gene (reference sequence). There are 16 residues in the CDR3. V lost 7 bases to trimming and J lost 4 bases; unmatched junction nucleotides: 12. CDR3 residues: CASTSRLAGVRETQYF. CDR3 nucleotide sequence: TGTGCCAGTACCTCCCGTCTAGCGGGGGTTCGAGAGACCCAGTACTTC. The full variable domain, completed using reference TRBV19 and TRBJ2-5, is DGGITQSPKYLFRKEGQNVTLSCEQNLNHDAMYWYRQDPGQGLRLIYYSQIVNDFQKGDIAEGYSVSREKKESFPLTVTSAQKNPTAFYLCASTSRLAGVRETQYFGPGTRLLVL.

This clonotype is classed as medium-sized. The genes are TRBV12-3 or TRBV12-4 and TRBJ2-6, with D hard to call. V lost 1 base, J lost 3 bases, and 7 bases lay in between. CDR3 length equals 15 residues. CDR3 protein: CASSLGVRGANVLTF. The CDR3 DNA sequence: TGTGCCAGCAGTTTAGGGGTACGTGGGGCCAACGTCCTGACTTTC.

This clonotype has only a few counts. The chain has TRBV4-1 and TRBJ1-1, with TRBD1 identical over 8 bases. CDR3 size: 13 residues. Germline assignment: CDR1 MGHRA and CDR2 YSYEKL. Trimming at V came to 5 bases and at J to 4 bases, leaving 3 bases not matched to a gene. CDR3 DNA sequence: TGCGCCAGCAGCTACAGGGGGGCCACTGAAGCTTTCTTT. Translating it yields CASSYRGATEAFF.

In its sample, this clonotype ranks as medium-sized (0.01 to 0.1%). CDR3 protein: CASRSTHRGEETQYF. DNA of the CDR3: TGTGCCAGCCGGTCCACGCACAGGGGGGAAGAGACCCAGTACTTC. V usage is TRBV7-8 and J usage is TRBJ2-5; 8 nucleotides match TRBD1. The CDR3 loop spans 15 amino acids. Germline V lookup: CDR1 SGHVS, CDR2 FQNEAQ. V was clipped by 8 bases and J by 3 bases; unmatched bases: 11.

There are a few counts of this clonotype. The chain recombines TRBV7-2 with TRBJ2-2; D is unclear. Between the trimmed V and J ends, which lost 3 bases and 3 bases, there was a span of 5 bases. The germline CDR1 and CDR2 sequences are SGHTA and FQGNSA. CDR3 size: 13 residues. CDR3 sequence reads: CASSFWDTGELFF. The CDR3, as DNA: TGTGCCAGCAGCTTTTGGGACACCGGGGAGCTGTTTTTT.

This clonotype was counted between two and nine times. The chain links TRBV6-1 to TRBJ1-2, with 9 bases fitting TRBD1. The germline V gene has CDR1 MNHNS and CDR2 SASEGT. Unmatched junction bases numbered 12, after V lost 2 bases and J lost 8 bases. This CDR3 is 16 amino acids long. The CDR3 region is CASSETPQGAPWGYTF. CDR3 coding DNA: TGTGCCAGCAGTGAAACCCCACAGGGGGCCCCTTGGGGCTACACCTTC.

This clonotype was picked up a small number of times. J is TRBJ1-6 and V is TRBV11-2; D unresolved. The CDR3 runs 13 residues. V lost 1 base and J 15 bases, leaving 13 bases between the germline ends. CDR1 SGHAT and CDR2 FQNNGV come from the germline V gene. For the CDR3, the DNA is TGTGCCAGCAGCTTAGTGGAGGGATCTAACCTCCACTTT. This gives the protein CASSLVEGSNLHF.

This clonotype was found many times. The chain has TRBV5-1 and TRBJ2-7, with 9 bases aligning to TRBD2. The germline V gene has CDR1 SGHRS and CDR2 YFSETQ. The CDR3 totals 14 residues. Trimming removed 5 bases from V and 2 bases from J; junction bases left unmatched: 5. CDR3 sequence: CASSEAGGPYEQYF. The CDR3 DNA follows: TGCGCCAGCAGTGAAGCGGGGGGCCCCTACGAGCAGTACTTC.

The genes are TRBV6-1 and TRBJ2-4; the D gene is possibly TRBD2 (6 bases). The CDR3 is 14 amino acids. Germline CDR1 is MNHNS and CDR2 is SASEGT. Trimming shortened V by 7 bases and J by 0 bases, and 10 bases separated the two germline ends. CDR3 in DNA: TGTGCCAGCACCGGGGGTCTAGCCAAAAACATTCAGTACTTC. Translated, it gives CASTGGLAKNIQYF.

As DNA, the CDR3 is TGTGCCAGCAGCCTAGGCACCGGGGAGCTGTTTTTT. Its protein product is CASSLGTGELFF. The gene calls are TRBV7-2 and TRBJ2-2; D remains unclear. Trimming took 5 bases from V and 4 from J, leaving 5 bases between them. The CDR3 totals 12 residues. Per germline, CDR1 SGHTA and CDR2 FQGNSA.

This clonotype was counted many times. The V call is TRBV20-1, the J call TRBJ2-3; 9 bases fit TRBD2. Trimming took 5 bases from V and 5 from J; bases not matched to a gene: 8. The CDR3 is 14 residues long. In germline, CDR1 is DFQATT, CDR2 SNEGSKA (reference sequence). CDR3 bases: TGCAGTGCTGCTCAGCGGGGGGAGATAGATACGCAGTATTTT. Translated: CSAAQRGEIDTQYF.